This T cell receptor (beta chain) originates from a study of radiation and T cells in renal cell carcinoma. Overall study findings and caveats: Top tumor clonotypes rose in blood 2 weeks post-radiation, then contracted.

The time point is: blood 2 weeks post-SBRT. Treatment in this sample: 15 Gy SBRT to primary tumor, nephrectomy 4 weeks later. Serial blood draws occurred at baseline and 2 and 4 weeks post-SBRT. Germline CDR1 SGHDT, CDR2 YYEEEE. Trimming removed 0 bases at V and 7 bases at J, with 8 bases between. The CDR3 totals 12 residues. The data were produced by immunoSEQ multiplex PCR, yet TCRdb's version contains in-frame clones alone and is incomplete. The sample lists tens of thousands of clones; 80% were seen once. On this clone itself: Its antigen is still unknown.

The V gene is TRBV5-6, the J gene TRBJ2-7; D possibly corresponds to TRBD1 (6 bases). The receptor was derived from a woman aged 70-85 years with renal cell carcinoma. Source: blood, taken from a patient whose treatment included radiotherapy and nephrectomy. Here the CDR3 DNA reads TGTGCCAGCAGCTTGGCAGGGGATGAGCAGTACTTC. Its translation is CASSLAGDEQYF.